The 19 T cell receptor beta chains given below trace back to one sample, sequenced in a study of blood T cell repertoires in COVID-19. Method: immunoSEQ multiplex PCR; TCRdb's copy keeps in-frame clones and lacks some. In the table there are about 210,000 clones, approximately 80% of which are singletons. Sequencing input: peripheral blood. These receptor sequences come from a woman of 80 years or more with COVID-19, enrolled during active disease.

This rearrangement joins TRBV7-9 to TRBJ2-3; 10 nucleotides line up with TRBD1. The germline gives CDR1 SEHNR, CDR2 FQNEAQ (reference sequence). V trimming: 5 bases; J trimming: 4 bases; junction bases outside the gene matches: 3. This CDR3 has 14 residues. CDR3 DNA: TGTGCCAGCAGCCCAGGGACAGGGGCAGATACGCAGTATTTT. Protein sequence: CASSPGTGADTQYF.

The chain is built from TRBV3-1 (or the pseudogene TRBV3-2) and TRBJ1-1; a possible D gene is TRBD1 (6 bases). V shed 6 bases and J shed 1 base, with 12 bases lying between them. The CDR3 covers 14 residues. Germline CDR1 is LGHDT and CDR2 is YNNKEL (reference sequence). For the CDR3, the DNA is TGTGCCAGCAGACATATAGGGGGGAACACTGAAGCTTTCTTT. Translated, it gives CASRHIGGNTEAFF.

The rearrangement links TRBV28 to TRBJ1-6, with D perhaps TRBD1 (5 bases). Germline loops: CDR1 MDHEN, CDR2 SYDVKM. The CDR3 sequence is 14 residues long. Trimming removed 3 bases at V and 8 bases at J, with 11 bases between. The CDR3 here is CASSFRRGDSPLHF. CDR3 coding DNA: TGTGCCAGCAGTTTTCGGAGGGGTGATTCACCCCTCCACTTT.

This clone was found a few times. The chain couples TRBV18 to TRBJ2-2; possible D gene TRBD2, 5 bases. The germline V and J ends were trimmed by 6 bases and 5 bases, with 10 bases remaining between them. From germline, CDR1 is KGHSH and CDR2 LQKENI. The CDR3 is made up of 13 amino acids. DNA for the CDR3: TGTGCCAGCTCCACTAGGTCTACCGGGGAGCTGTTTTTT. Encoded protein: CASSTRSTGELFF. Variable domain in full (rest from reference TRBV18 and TRBJ2-2): NAGVMQNPRHLVRRRGQEARLRCSPMKGHSHVYWYRQLPEEGLKFMVYLQKENIIDESGMPKERFSAEFPKEGPSILRIQQVVRGDSAAYFCASSTRSTGELFFGEGSRLTVL.

This clone was picked up a small number of times. V gene TRBV3-1 (or the pseudogene TRBV3-2) combines with J gene TRBJ1-2; D is possibly TRBD1 (5 bases). Trimming took off 2 bases at V and 1 base at J, with 8 bases between the two ends. The germline V gene encodes CDR1 LGHDT and CDR2 YNNKEL (reference sequence). The CDR3 is made up of 14 amino acids. CDR3 sequence reads: CASSQFGGNYGYTF. The DNA for the CDR3 is TGTGCCAGCAGCCAATTCGGGGGTAACTATGGCTACACCTTC.

CDR3 sequence (DNA): TGTGCCAGCACCCGCACGACAGGTGGCTACACCTTC. Translated, it gives CASTRTTGGYTF. V usage is TRBV28 and J usage is TRBJ1-2; D is possibly TRBD1 (6 bases). The CDR3 totals 12 residues. CDR1 is MDHEN and CDR2 is SYDVKM in the germline V gene. Trimming pared 7 bases from V and 7 bases from J, leaving 13 bases between.

The rearrangement joins TRBV5-5 to TRBJ1-1, with a weak D call TRBD1 (5 bases). CDR1 and CDR2 (germline): SGHKS, YYEKEE (reference sequence). The CDR3 runs 13 residues. V shed 0 bases and J shed 4 bases, with 7 bases lying between them. Written as DNA, the CDR3 is TGTGCCAGCAGCTTGGGACAGATCACTGAAGCTTTCTTT. This codes for CASSLGQITEAFF.

This clone was observed a single time. The V and J genes are TRBV29-1 and TRBJ2-7; D possibly corresponds to TRBD2 (6 bases). V lost 7 bases to trimming and J lost 3 bases, with 16 bases between them. Germline V lookup: CDR1 SQVTM, CDR2 ANQGSEA. This CDR3 has 13 amino acids. Written as DNA, the CDR3 is TGCAGCGCTTACGGGGGAAAGGGCTACGAGCAGTACTTC. Its translation: CSAYGGKGYEQYF.

This clone was observed a single time. The chain employs TRBV28 and TRBJ1-2; possibly TRBD1 for D (5 bases). The CDR3 consists of 14 residues. Looked up from germline, CDR1 is MDHEN and CDR2 is SYDVKM. V was shortened by 3 bases and J by 14 bases, with 22 bases between the two germline ends. The CDR3 coding sequence is TGTGCCAGCAGTTTGGGATTAACAGGAGAAGAGGAAACCTTC. Amino acid sequence: CASSLGLTGEEETF.

The V and J genes are TRBV9 and TRBJ2-2; D perhaps matches TRBD1 (5 bases). The CDR3 length is 15 residues. Germline CDR1 is SGDLS and CDR2 is YYNGEE. V lost 0 bases and J lost 1, with 7 bases in between. In nucleotides, the CDR3 is TGTGCCAGCAGCGTAGAAACAGGGAACACCGGGGAGCTGTTTTTT. It yields the protein CASSVETGNTGELFF.

The chain joins TRBV3-1 (or the pseudogene TRBV3-2) to TRBJ2-6, with D possibly being TRBD2 (5 bases). The CDR3 totals 14 residues. Germline CDR1 and CDR2: LGHDT and YNNKEL (reference sequence). Trimming shortened V by 4 bases and J by 2 bases, and 6 bases separated the two germline ends. The CDR3, as DNA: TGTGCCAGCAGCCCGAGGGCTGGGGCCAACGTCCTGACTTTC. It is translated as CASSPRAGANVLTF.

Here the CDR3 DNA reads TGTGCCAGCAGCCGTAGCGGGAATGGTTACAATGAGCAGTTCTTC. This codes for CASSRSGNGYNEQFF. The rearrangement links TRBV3-1 (or the pseudogene TRBV3-2) to TRBJ2-1, with 8 bases lining up with TRBD2. CDR3 length: 15 residues. J lost 4 bases, V lost 4 bases, and 6 bases had no gene match. CDR1 and CDR2 from the germline V gene are LGHDT and YNNKEL (reference sequence).

The chain has TRBV5-1 and TRBJ1-2; a weak D match, TRBD1 (6 bases). CDR3 length equals 14 residues. V shed 4 bases and J shed 5 bases, with 15 bases lying between them. Germline values: CDR1 SGHRS, CDR2 YFSETQ. The CDR3 reads CASSVGGQKYGYTF. In DNA form, the CDR3 reads TGCGCCAGCAGCGTCGGCGGACAGAAATATGGCTACACCTTC.

J is TRBJ1-1 and V is TRBV7-2; TRBD1 might be the D (5 bases). The CDR3 is 15 residues long. The germline V and J ends were trimmed by 4 bases and 1 base, with 13 bases remaining between them. Germline V CDR1 and CDR2: SGHTA, FQGNSA. The CDR3 region has the DNA TGTGCCAGCAGCTACGGAGGGGTCACGAACACTGAAGCTTTCTTT. Protein product: CASSYGGVTNTEAFF.

With regard to this clone: An end of the junction differs from the germline gene, which may be a read error. The V and J genes are TRBV3-1 (or the pseudogene TRBV3-2) and TRBJ2-1; D is undetermined. Germline CDR1 reads LGHDT; CDR2 reads YNNKEL (reference sequence). The CDR3 sequence is 14 residues long. CDR3 in amino acids: CASSPQSWSLSAVF. CDR3 nucleotide sequence: TGTGCCAGCAGCCCGCAATCCTGGTCTCTCAGTGCGGTCTTC.

V usage is TRBV6-6 and J usage is TRBJ1-1, with D possibly being TRBD1 (5 bases). Germline V lookup: CDR1 MNHNY, CDR2 SVGAGI (reference sequence). The V and J ends lost 0 bases and 4 bases respectively, with 9 bases between them. This CDR3 contains 14 residues. As DNA, the CDR3 is TGTGCCAGCAGTTACTCGGGGCTGGGCACTGAAGCTTTCTTT. Its translation: CASSYSGLGTEAFF.

The V gene is TRBV29-1, the J gene TRBJ2-5; a weak D match, TRBD1 (6 bases). Per germline, CDR1 SQVTM and CDR2 ANQGSEA. V was trimmed by 6 bases and J by 2 bases, leaving 16 bases between them. The CDR3 contains 14 residues. CDR3 DNA sequence: TGCAGCGTCCGCCCGGGACAAGCACAAGAGACCCAGTACTTC. Translated, it gives CSVRPGQAQETQYF. The full variable domain, with the rest looked up from reference TRBV29-1 and TRBJ2-5, is SAVISQKPSRDICQRGTSLTIQCQVDSQVTMMFWYRQQPGQSLTLIATANQGSEATYESGFVIDKFPISRPNLTFSTLTVSNMSPEDSSIYLCSVRPGQAQETQYFGPGTRLLVL.

The chain is built from TRBV28 and TRBJ1-1, with 8 bases matching TRBD1. This CDR3 spans 16 amino acids. The germline V gene has CDR1 MDHEN and CDR2 SYDVKM. After removal of 5 bases from V and 1 base from J, the junction contained 9 bases not matched to a gene. The DNA for the CDR3 is TGTGCCAGCAGTCTCCCAGGGGGCGCAGGGAACACTGAAGCTTTCTTT. Encoded protein: CASSLPGGAGNTEAFF.

This rearrangement joins TRBV5-1 to TRBJ2-1; 9 bases map to TRBD2. The length of the CDR3 is 14 residues. V lost 7 bases, J lost 8 bases, and 10 bases stayed unmatched. From germline, CDR1 is SGHRS and CDR2 YFSETQ. This chain's CDR3 is CASALAGSGDEQFF. CDR3 sequence (DNA): TGCGCCAGCGCGCTAGCGGGGTCTGGGGATGAGCAGTTCTTC.